A single sample is the source of the 28 T cell receptor beta chains below, sequenced in a study of T-cell memory formation after mild COVID-19 (dated by TCRdb to 2020 to 2023). Receptors were amplified or captured by 5' RACE. The sequencing machine was an Illumina NovaSeq 6000. Through fastp at Q25 and MiXCR, TCRdb rebuilt clones from the public reads, retaining in-frame beta chains. CDR3 protein duplicates are merged, each entry listing the most common genes and DNA. This sample is represented by 280,000 or so distinct CDR3 sequences; over 7% of them were singletons. The ten largest clones represent 20% to 25% of the sample. Sequenced input: PBMCs or a T cell subset sorted from them (not recorded which). These TCRs come from a man younger than 30 who had mild COVID-19 (a few samples of this study predate the infection). The sample titles of this study are shuffled in the database, so cell type and time point are left out; the donor was told from shared clones.

Ten or more counts support this clonotype. The chain links TRBV5-1 to TRBJ2-7; 9 bases line up with TRBD1. V shed 1 base, J shed 3 bases, and the junction held 5 bases outside the gene matches. This CDR3 region has 15 residues. Germline loops: CDR1 SGHRS, CDR2 YFSETQ. This CDR3 is CASSLLQGAVYEQYF. CDR3 bases: TGCGCCAGCAGCTTGCTACAGGGGGCAGTCTACGAGCAGTACTTC. Variable domain in full (rest from reference TRBV5-1 and TRBJ2-7): KAGVTQTPRYLIKTRGQQVTLSCSPISGHRSVSWYQQTPGQGLQFLFEYFSETQRNKGNFPGRFSGRQFSNSRSEMNVSTLELGDSALYLCASSLLQGAVYEQYFGPGTRLTVT.

CDR3 DNA sequence: TGTGCCAGCAGCCCCTTCGTGGGGAACCCACAAGAGACCCAGTACTTC. Protein: CASSPFVGNPQETQYF. V gene TRBV11-1 combines with J gene TRBJ2-5; D remains ambiguous. Per the germline V gene, CDR1 is SGHAT and CDR2 is FQDESV (reference sequence). The V gene lost 5 bases and the J gene lost 2 bases, with 18 bases spanning the gap. This CDR3 is 16 amino acids long.

The rearrangement joins TRBV2 to TRBJ2-3; D perhaps matches TRBD2 (5 bases). The CDR3 runs 12 residues. Germline V lookup: CDR1 SNHLY, CDR2 FYNNEI. The V end was cut by 9 bases, the J end by 5 bases, with 12 bases between. CDR3 nucleotides: TGTGCCAGTCGACTACTGGGAGATACGCAGTATTTT. Its translation: CASRLLGDTQYF.

The chain links TRBV5-1 to TRBJ2-5, with 11 bases fitting TRBD1. Germline V CDR1 and CDR2: SGHRS, YFSETQ. With V trimmed by 0 bases and J by 5 bases, 3 bases remained unmatched. The CDR3 runs to 15 residues. The CDR3 is CASSLVGTGGETQYF. In DNA, the CDR3 is TGCGCCAGCAGCTTGGTCGGGACAGGGGGTGAGACCCAGTACTTC.

This chain links TRBV10-3 with TRBJ1-1; D unresolved. The length of the CDR3 is 13 residues. Germline assignment: CDR1 ENHRY and CDR2 SYGVKD. Trimming removed 6 bases from V and 3 bases from J, with 11 bases in between. CDR3 nucleotide sequence: TGTGCCATCAGGTCGATCGAGGACACTGAAGCTTTCTTT. This codes for CAIRSIEDTEAFF.

The rearrangement uses TRBV10-3 and TRBJ1-1; TRBD1 matches at 9 bases. V was pared by 2 bases and J by 5 bases, with 6 bases of the junction left unmatched. This CDR3 has 15 amino acids. Germline values: CDR1 ENHRY, CDR2 SYGVKD. In DNA form, the CDR3 reads TGTGCCATCAGTGAGCCGGGACAGGGCAAAACTGAAGCTTTCTTT. Its translation: CAISEPGQGKTEAFF.

This clonotype has a handful of counts. The genes are TRBV5-1 and TRBJ2-2; D is uncertain. The CDR3 length is 12 residues. The V gene's germline CDR1 is SGHRS and CDR2 YFSETQ. V was cut by 0 bases and J by 8 bases, with 5 bases left in between. The CDR3 DNA reads as TGCGCCAGCAGCTTGGCCAGGGGGGAGCTGTTTTTT. Translated: CASSLARGELFF. Using reference TRBV5-1 and TRBJ2-2 for the parts outside the CDR3, the full variable domain is KAGVTQTPRYLIKTRGQQVTLSCSPISGHRSVSWYQQTPGQGLQFLFEYFSETQRNKGNFPGRFSGRQFSNSRSEMNVSTLELGDSALYLCASSLARGELFFGEGSRLTVL.

The V and J genes are TRBV3-1 and TRBJ1-3; D is undetermined. Trimming pared 4 bases from V and 4 bases from J, leaving 8 bases between. The CDR3 is made up of 13 amino acids. Looked up from germline, CDR1 is LGHDT and CDR2 is YNNKEL (reference sequence). In nucleotides, the CDR3 is TGTGCCAGCAGCCCCTCCGTCGGAAACACCATATATTTT. This translates into CASSPSVGNTIYF.

This clonotype was observed a few times. The chain employs TRBV27 and TRBJ1-6; no firm D call. The germline CDR1 and CDR2 sequences are MNHEY and SMNVEV (reference sequence). This CDR3 has 16 residues. Between the trimmed V and J ends, which lost 5 bases and 0 bases, there was a span of 11 bases. CDR3 bases: TGTGCCAGCAGTCCACATGCGAGCTCCTATAATTCACCCCTCCACTTT. As protein: CASSPHASSYNSPLHF.

This clonotype came up a few times. The rearrangement uses TRBV5-1 and TRBJ1-6; tentatively, D is TRBD1 (6 bases). This CDR3 is 15 amino acids long. V was pared by 0 bases and J by 10 bases, with 14 bases between. Germline V lookup: CDR1 SGHRS, CDR2 YFSETQ. CDR3 bases: TGCGCCAGCAGCTTGGGGCAGGGGTTAAAATCACCCCTCCACTTT. This codes for CASSLGQGLKSPLHF.

Note on this clonotype: Germline is not matched at one junction end, which may reflect a read error. V and J are TRBV7-2 and TRBJ2-3; D uncertain. The CDR3 is 14 residues long. Germline CDR1 and CDR2: SGHTA and FQGNSA. CDR3 bases: TGTGCCAGCACCTTAGCTACCTTCGCGGATACGCAGTATTTT. This sequence encodes CASTLATFADTQYF.

The rearrangement links TRBV4-3 to TRBJ2-7, with D possibly called TRBD1 or TRBD2 (5 bases each). The length of the CDR3 is 15 residues. V lost 4 bases to trimming and J lost 13 bases, with 26 bases between them. Germline V CDR1 and CDR2: LGHNA, YSLEER. DNA of the CDR3: TGCGCCAGCAGCCCAAACGCAGGGACCTTTTGGGGCATTTACTTC. Translated: CASSPNAGTFWGIYF.

The sample holds a few counts of this clonotype. V is TRBV20-1 and J is TRBJ2-1, with TRBD1 identical over 7 bases. The CDR3 runs 14 residues. The trim removed 5 bases at V and 4 bases at J, leaving 8 bases unmatched. Germline-derived CDR1 and CDR2 are DFQATT and SNEGSKA (reference sequence). CDR3 region: CSAQHRGEYNEQFF. The CDR3 bases are TGCAGTGCTCAGCACAGGGGCGAATACAATGAGCAGTTCTTC.

This clonotype turned up a few times. The chain links TRBV4-1 to TRBJ1-2, with D hard to call. In germline, CDR1 is MGHRA, CDR2 YSYEKL. The CDR3 contains 16 residues. V lost 1 base, J lost 2 bases, and 14 bases lay in between. The CDR3 here is CASSQAHRAGNYGYTF. CDR3 bases: TGCGCCAGCAGCCAAGCCCACCGGGCTGGAAACTATGGCTACACCTTC.

This clonotype was detected a few times. The chain combines TRBV20-1 with TRBJ2-1; D call uncertain. V was shortened by 1 base and J by 6 bases, with 4 bases between the two germline ends. Per the germline V gene, CDR1 is DFQATT and CDR2 is SNEGSKA (reference sequence). The CDR3 has 11 residues. Here the CDR3 DNA reads TGCAGTGCTAGAGTTGTCAATGAGCAGTTCTTC. The encoded protein is CSARVVNEQFF.

This clonotype came up a few times. This chain connects TRBV20-1 to TRBJ2-3, with D perhaps being TRBD1 or TRBD2 (6 bases each). Per germline, CDR1 DFQATT and CDR2 SNEGSKA (reference sequence). V shed 0 bases and J shed 6 bases, with 13 bases lying between them. The CDR3 is 14 residues long. In DNA, the CDR3 is TGCAGTGCTAGAGATATGAACGGGGGCGATACGCAGTATTTT. It is translated as CSARDMNGGDTQYF.

The chain uses TRBV6-2 or TRBV6-3 and TRBJ2-1, with unresolved D. The CDR3 covers 11 residues. Trimming removed 7 bases at V and 10 bases at J, with 11 bases between. Germline V gene lookup returns CDR1 MNHEY and CDR2 SVGEGT. The CDR3 bases are TGTGCCAGCAAGCATAGTCTGGAGCAGTTCTTC. It codes for CASKHSLEQFF.

Only a few counts were recorded for this clonotype. This chain uses TRBV9 with TRBJ2-1; D ambiguous. The CDR3 length is 14 residues. V lost 0 bases and J 4 bases, leaving 8 bases between the germline ends. From germline, CDR1 is SGDLS and CDR2 YYNGEE. This chain's CDR3 is CASSVVGSYNEQFF. The CDR3 DNA follows: TGTGCCAGCAGCGTAGTAGGCAGTTACAATGAGCAGTTCTTC.

The rearrangement uses TRBV12-3 or TRBV12-4 and TRBJ2-7; D tentatively fits TRBD1 or TRBD2 (5 bases each). V was trimmed by 5 bases and J by 9 bases, leaving 17 bases between them. The CDR3 loop spans 13 amino acids. CDR3 region: CASSLEGSAVQYV. CDR3 nucleotides: TGTGCCAGCAGTCTCGAGGGGTCTGCTGTGCAGTACGTC.

This clonotype was seen only a few times. The V and J genes are TRBV6-1 and TRBJ2-7; 12 bases map to TRBD2. This CDR3 has 17 amino acids. Germline V CDR1 and CDR2: MNHNS, SASEGT. V trimming: 4 bases; J trimming: 0 bases; junction bases outside the gene matches: 7. Here the CDR3 reads CASSGGLAGRSSYEQYF. The DNA for the CDR3 is TGTGCCAGCAGTGGAGGACTAGCGGGGCGGAGCTCCTACGAGCAGTACTTC.

V usage is TRBV5-1 and J usage is TRBJ2-5; TRBD2 matches at 11 bases. The CDR3 sequence is 15 residues long. The J segment lost 2 bases and the V segment lost 4 bases, leaving 4 bases of the junction unmatched. The germline V gene encodes CDR1 SGHRS and CDR2 YFSETQ. CDR3 loop: CASSISGGAQETQYF. CDR3 bases: TGCGCCAGCAGCATTAGCGGGGGGGCGCAAGAGACCCAGTACTTC.

This chain uses TRBV2 with TRBJ1-5, with 11 bases identical to TRBD1. The germline gives CDR1 SNHLY, CDR2 FYNNEI. J was trimmed by 7 bases and V by 6 bases; bases with no gene match: 5. This CDR3 contains 14 residues. The CDR3 here is CASSWGQGEQPQHF. In DNA form, the CDR3 reads TGTGCCAGCAGCTGGGGACAGGGGGAACAGCCCCAGCATTTT.

This clonotype was picked up many times. The chain employs TRBV5-1 and TRBJ1-1; D remains ambiguous. Germline V gene data show CDR1 as SGHRS and CDR2 as YFSETQ. Trimming shortened V by 3 bases and J by 4 bases, and 16 bases separated the two germline ends. There are 15 residues in the CDR3. CDR3 nucleotides: TGCGCCAGCAGCTCCTGGTCCTTGGGCTCCACTGAAGCTTTCTTT. Protein: CASSSWSLGSTEAFF.

This clonotype was observed a few times. The V gene is TRBV19, the J gene TRBJ2-7; the D gene is possibly TRBD2 (6 bases). Trimming cost V 6 bases and J 3 bases, with 12 bases left between them. CDR3 length: 13 amino acids. Germline V CDR1 and CDR2: LNHDA, SQIVND (reference sequence). CDR3: CASSAGPNYEQYV. CDR3 coding DNA: TGTGCCAGTAGCGCGGGACCGAACTACGAGCAGTACGTC.

This clonotype was detected many times. The gene calls are TRBV9 and TRBJ2-3; maybe TRBD1 (5 bases). The CDR3 covers 13 residues. V was pared by 9 bases and J by 1 base, with 12 bases between. Per the germline V gene, CDR1 is SGDLS and CDR2 is YYNGEE. For the CDR3, the DNA is TGTGCCACCGCAACAGGACGCACAGATACGCAGTATTTT. Encoded protein: CATATGRTDTQYF.

The gene calls are TRBV6-5 and TRBJ1-5, with D maybe TRBD1 (5 bases). The CDR3 length is 11 residues. Deletions cut 9 bases from V and 8 bases from J, with 11 bases between. Germline V CDR1 and CDR2: MNHEY, SVGAGI. Here the CDR3 reads CASGGSEPQHF. CDR3 bases: TGTGCCAGTGGGGGTTCCGAGCCCCAGCATTTT.

V is TRBV20-1 and J is TRBJ1-2, with TRBD1 identical over 7 bases. The V gene's germline CDR1 is DFQATT and CDR2 SNEGSKA (reference sequence). The V segment lost 3 bases and the J segment 8 bases; nucleotides outside the gene matches: 9. This CDR3 is 13 amino acids long. CDR3 nucleotide sequence: TGCAGTGCTAGTCCGACAGGGTTTGGCGGCTACACCTTC. Its translation: CSASPTGFGGYTF.

This clonotype was seen a few times. The gene calls are TRBV20-1 and TRBJ1-2; D not certain. The CDR3 spans 13 residues. Germline CDR1 reads DFQATT; CDR2 reads SNEGSKA (reference sequence). The ends were cut back, 6 bases at V and 4 bases at J, with 15 bases in the middle. The CDR3 region has the DNA TGCAGTGCCCCCCCCCAGGCCCGCTATGGCTACACCTTC. Translating it yields CSAPPQARYGYTF.